These T cell receptor beta chains were read from a single sample in a study of blood T cells in healthy people across ages. TCRdb reprocessed the 5' RACE reads with MiXCR, giving one entry per CDR3 protein. The sample has about 900,000 distinct CDR3 sequences, under 80% seen once; the top ten hold roughly a quarter. The specimen sequenced was blood. All receptors derive from a man under 40 in good health. Each CDR3 is given with its conserved first and last residue. The order of the fields is J gene, clone size, D gene, V gene, CDR3 DNA, CDR3 protein. D genes are given only for firm matches. Size is stated for part of the rows, as once, few or many counts, or as a class when the clone is expanded.

j_call: TRBJ2-7; clone_size: -; d_call: -; v_call: TRBV4-2; cdr3_nt: TGTGCCAGCAGCCAAGGAGGGGGGGCAACCTACGAGCAGTACTTC; cdr3_aa: CASSQGGGATYEQYF
j_call: TRBJ2-1; clone_size: -; d_call: TRBD1; v_call: TRBV9; cdr3_nt: TGTGCCAGCAGCGTAGGGGGTCGACAGGGGTGGAGCTCCTACAATGAGCAGTTCTTC; cdr3_aa: CASSVGGRQGWSSYNEQFF
j_call: TRBJ2-3; clone_size: -; d_call: TRBD1; v_call: TRBV11-2; cdr3_nt: TGTGCCAGCAGCTTAGGGTTCGGGACAGGCAGTAACCATGATACGCAGTATTTT; cdr3_aa: CASSLGFGTGSNHDTQYF
j_call: TRBJ1-5; clone_size: -; d_call: -; v_call: TRBV20-1; cdr3_nt: TGCAGTGCTAGGGACACCGCGGGCAGGGCTCAGCCCCAGCATTTT; cdr3_aa: CSARDTAGRAQPQHF
j_call: TRBJ1-3; clone_size: once; d_call: TRBD1; v_call: TRBV20-1; cdr3_nt: TGCAGTGCTAGACCGACGGACAGGGGCCCTGGAAACACCATATATTTT; cdr3_aa: CSARPTDRGPGNTIYF
j_call: TRBJ2-7; clone_size: few; d_call: -; v_call: TRBV10-3; cdr3_nt: TGTGCCATCAGTGTTCCACAGGGCGGCTCCTACGAGCAGTACTTC; cdr3_aa: CAISVPQGGSYEQYF
j_call: TRBJ2-1; clone_size: -; d_call: -; v_call: TRBV6-2/TRBV6-3; cdr3_nt: TGTGCCAGCAGTCGACAGGCCCTTATCTATGAGCAGTTCTTC; cdr3_aa: CASSRQALIYEQFF
j_call: TRBJ2-7; clone_size: once; d_call: -; v_call: TRBV7-2; cdr3_nt: TGTGCCAGCAGTTTAACTGGGGCCGGCAGGGGTATAACCTACGAGCAGTACTTC; cdr3_aa: CASSLTGAGRGITYEQYF
j_call: TRBJ2-3; clone_size: -; d_call: TRBD1; v_call: TRBV7-9; cdr3_nt: TGTGCCAGCAGCTTGCCGGGACAGGGTTCGGGTACGCAGTATTTT; cdr3_aa: CASSLPGQGSGTQYF
j_call: TRBJ2-7; clone_size: -; d_call: -; v_call: TRBV28; cdr3_nt: TGTGCCAGCAGTTTTTGGGGTAGCTCCTACGAGCAGTACTTC; cdr3_aa: CASSFWGSSYEQYF
j_call: TRBJ2-7; clone_size: few; d_call: -; v_call: TRBV4-2; cdr3_nt: TGTGCCAGCAGCCAAGATGTGGGAGAGGACTCCGAGCAGTACTTC; cdr3_aa: CASSQDVGEDSEQYF
j_call: TRBJ1-2; clone_size: -; d_call: TRBD1; v_call: TRBV4-3; cdr3_nt: TGCGCCAGCAGCCCCCGGGACAGGGGGTTCTATGGCTACACCTTC; cdr3_aa: CASSPRDRGFYGYTF
j_call: TRBJ2-1; clone_size: -; d_call: TRBD2; v_call: TRBV7-2; cdr3_nt: TGTGCCAGCAGCGCCTACCGCGGGGGGGCCGCCTACAATGAGCAGTTCTTC; cdr3_aa: CASSAYRGGAAYNEQFF
j_call: TRBJ2-7; clone_size: -; d_call: -; v_call: TRBV2; cdr3_nt: TGTGCCAGCACACCCGACAGGATAAGCGAGCAGTACTTC; cdr3_aa: CASTPDRISEQYF
j_call: TRBJ1-2; clone_size: -; d_call: -; v_call: TRBV6-2/TRBV6-3; cdr3_nt: TGTGCCAGCAGCCCACTGAGGAAGGGTGGCTACACCTTC; cdr3_aa: CASSPLRKGGYTF
j_call: TRBJ2-3; clone_size: -; d_call: TRBD1; v_call: TRBV6-6; cdr3_nt: TGTGCCAGCCAGGCTAAAGATCAGGGGGGCACAGATACGCAGTATTTT; cdr3_aa: CASQAKDQGGTDTQYF
j_call: TRBJ1-5; clone_size: -; d_call: -; v_call: TRBV27; cdr3_nt: TGTGCCAGCAGTGTACAGGGTATAGGTCAGCCCCAGCATTTT; cdr3_aa: CASSVQGIGQPQHF
j_call: TRBJ2-7; clone_size: -; d_call: -; v_call: TRBV7-2; cdr3_nt: TGTGCCCGCAGCTTAAGATACTACGAGCAGTACTTC; cdr3_aa: CARSLRYYEQYF
j_call: TRBJ1-2; clone_size: once; d_call: -; v_call: TRBV6-6; cdr3_nt: TGTGCCAGCAGTCACTTTCGGACGGAAAACTATGGCTACACCTTC; cdr3_aa: CASSHFRTENYGYTF
j_call: TRBJ2-7; clone_size: few; d_call: TRBD1; v_call: TRBV20-1; cdr3_nt: TGCAGTGCTAGTAGACAGGGGGCCTACGAGCAGTACTTC; cdr3_aa: CSASRQGAYEQYF
j_call: TRBJ2-7; clone_size: -; d_call: TRBD1; v_call: TRBV28; cdr3_nt: TGTGCCAGCTACTGGGGGACCGGGACAGGGACCTACGAGCAGTACTTC; cdr3_aa: CASYWGTGTGTYEQYF
j_call: TRBJ1-2; clone_size: once; d_call: -; v_call: TRBV7-9; cdr3_nt: TGTGCCAGCAGCTTAATAGGAGCAGCCAACTATGGCTACACCTTC; cdr3_aa: CASSLIGAANYGYTF